Listed below are T cell receptor beta chains from one sample, sequenced in a study of shared clonotypes between healthy human individuals. The assay was immunoSEQ multiplex PCR, and TCRdb's table has in-frame clones only and misses some. The table has about 690,000 clones, 80% to 95% seen once. Specimen: memory CD8+ T cells from PBMCs. These receptors originate from a man aged 18 to 35 in good health. Some clones in this sample may be carry-over from other donors' samples. Each CDR3 is given with its conserved first and last residue. Each record gives: clone size, J gene, D gene, V gene, CDR3 protein, CDR3 DNA. A D gene is named only where the DNA matches it firmly. The listing skips clone size in some rows; elsewhere it reads once, few, many or a size class.

>many|TRBJ2-5|TRBD2|TRBV5-1
CASSESGILGQETQYF
TGCGCCAGCAGCGAGAGCGGGATCCTGGGCCAAGAGACCCAGTACTTC
>NA|TRBJ2-1|NA|TRBV28
CASSLIQPSSYNEQFF
TGTGCCAGCAGTTTGATACAGCCGAGCTCCTACAATGAGCAGTTCTTC
>NA|TRBJ1-5|NA|TRBV7-6
CASSRWGESSNQPQHF
TGTGCCAGCAGCCGGTGGGGCGAGTCGAGCAATCAGCCCCAGCATTTT
>NA|TRBJ1-2|NA|TRBV27
CASSKGWNYGYTF
TGTGCCAGCAGCAAAGGGTGGAACTATGGCTACACCTTC
>NA|TRBJ2-2|NA|TRBV5-1
CASSLDGGTGELFF
TGCGCCAGCAGCTTGGATGGGGGCACCGGGGAGCTGTTTTTT
>NA|TRBJ2-3|NA|TRBV9
CASSVAGLGDTQYF
TGTGCCAGCAGCGTAGCAGGATTGGGAGATACGCAGTATTTT
>once|TRBJ2-3|TRBD2|TRBV9
CASSVGAGLAGTDTQYF
TGTGCCAGCAGCGTAGGTGCGGGACTAGCGGGCACAGATACGCAGTATTTT
>NA|TRBJ2-7|NA|TRBV13
CASSSQGSYEQYF
TGTGCCAGCAGCTCACAGGGATCCTACGAGCAGTACTTC
>NA|TRBJ2-1|TRBD2|TRBV7-6
CASSPTSGRPRYNEQFF
TGTGCCAGCAGCCCTACTAGCGGGAGGCCCCGTTACAATGAGCAGTTCTTC
>NA|TRBJ2-1|NA|TRBV14
CASSQDGTYNEQFF
TGTGCCAGCAGCCAAGACGGAACTTACAATGAGCAGTTCTTC
>NA|TRBJ1-5|NA|TRBV7-8
CASSLVSLIGGREGPQHF
TGTGCCAGCAGCTTAGTCTCTCTCATCGGGGGCCGCGAGGGACCCCAGCATTTT
>NA|TRBJ2-6|NA|TRBV18
CASSPAQNSGANVLTF
TGTGCCAGCTCACCGGCGCAGAACTCTGGGGCCAACGTCCTGACTTTC
>NA|TRBJ2-1|NA|TRBV28
CASSLFPSNEQFF
TGTGCCAGCAGTTTATTCCCGTCCAATGAGCAGTTCTTC
>NA|TRBJ2-7|NA|TRBV28
CASSLKGIFPYEQYF
TGTGCCAGCAGTTTGAAAGGAATATTCCCTTACGAGCAGTACTTC
>once|TRBJ1-5|NA|TRBV6-6
CASWSTPNQPQHF
TGTGCCAGTTGGTCTACCCCCAATCAGCCCCAGCATTTT
>NA|TRBJ2-5|TRBD2|TRBV4-3
CASSQDGGDRMGEGTQYF
TGCGCCAGCAGCCAAGACGGGGGGGATAGGATGGGTGAAGGGACCCAGTACTTC
>NA|TRBJ2-7|NA|TRBV28
CASSLRADGPYEQYF
TGTGCCAGCAGTTTGCGTGCCGACGGACCCTACGAGCAGTACTTC
>once|TRBJ2-7|NA|TRBV5-5
CASSLATPPHEQYF
TGTGCCAGCAGCTTGGCGACCCCACCCCACGAGCAGTACTTC
>NA|TRBJ2-5|NA|TRBV27
CASSFQGRSQETQYF
TGTGCCAGCAGTTTTCAGGGCAGGAGTCAAGAGACCCAGTACTTC
>once|TRBJ2-7|TRBD1|TRBV19
CASSRDRDRHEQYF
TGTGCCAGTAGTCGGGACAGGGATAGGCACGAGCAGTACTTC
>NA|TRBJ2-3|NA|TRBV11-1
CASSWAGGTDTQYF
TGTGCCAGCAGCTGGGCAGGGGGCACAGATACGCAGTATTTT
>NA|TRBJ2-1|TRBD2|TRBV7-9
CASSLKVGGYNEQFF
TGTGCCAGCAGCTTAAAGGTGGGAGGGTACAATGAGCAGTTCTTC
>NA|TRBJ1-1|NA|TRBV6-5
CASSYSGTLEAFF
TGTGCCAGCAGTTATTCCGGGACCTTAGAAGCTTTCTTT
>NA|TRBJ2-1|TRBD2|TRBV6-1
CASLGPSGYNEQFF
TGTGCCTCCCTCGGGCCTAGCGGATACAATGAGCAGTTCTTC
>NA|TRBJ2-7|NA|TRBV18
CASSPEQGRGEQYF
TGTGCCAGCTCACCCGAACAGGGCAGGGGCGAGCAGTACTTC
>NA|TRBJ2-3|NA|TRBV7-8
CASSLAWAGSADTQYF
TGTGCCAGCAGCTTAGCTTGGGCGGGGTCCGCAGATACGCAGTATTTT
>NA|TRBJ2-5|NA|TRBV27
CASSLYDNGAQYF
TGTGCCAGCAGTTTATATGATAACGGGGCCCAGTACTTC
>NA|TRBJ2-1|NA|TRBV7-9
CASSFRDPDEQFF
TGTGCCAGCAGCTTCCGGGATCCGGATGAGCAGTTCTTC
>NA|TRBJ1-1|NA|TRBV5-4
CASSLASRYTEAFF
TGTGCCAGCAGCTTGGCCAGTCGATACACTGAAGCTTTCTTT
>NA|TRBJ2-7|TRBD1|TRBV4-1
CASSQLRDRSNEQYF
TGCGCCAGCAGCCAACTCCGGGACAGGTCGAACGAGCAGTACTTC
>NA|TRBJ2-7|TRBD1|TRBV6-5
CASSSGTGTYEQYF
TGTGCCAGCAGTTCCGGGACAGGAACTTACGAGCAGTACTTC
>NA|TRBJ2-2|NA|TRBV7-9
CASSGWNTGELFF
TGTGCCAGCAGCGGGTGGAACACCGGGGAGCTGTTTTTT
>NA|TRBJ2-3|NA|TRBV15
CATSTRGADTDTQYF
TGTGCCACCAGCACAAGGGGGGCCGACACAGATACGCAGTATTTT
>NA|TRBJ2-4|NA|TRBV7-9
CASSARTGNIQYF
TGTGCCAGCAGCGCCCGGACCGGGAACATTCAGTACTTC
>NA|TRBJ2-2|NA|TRBV7-9
CASSPSGFGAGTGELFF
TGTGCCAGCAGCCCGTCGGGCTTCGGGGCAGGCACCGGGGAGCTGTTTTTT
>once|TRBJ1-5|NA|TRBV19
CASTLVGGGNQPQHF
TGTGCCAGTACCCTGGTAGGGGGGGGCAATCAGCCCCAGCATTTT
>NA|TRBJ1-2|TRBD1|TRBV5-6
CASSIWDRGLYGYTF
TGTGCCAGCAGCATTTGGGACAGGGGTCTTTATGGCTACACCTTC
>NA|TRBJ1-5|NA|TRBV28
CASTAVRNQPQHF
TGTGCCAGCACCGCGGTGCGCAATCAGCCCCAGCATTTT
>NA|TRBJ2-7|NA|TRBV29-1
CSVLLATHEQYF
TGCAGCGTGCTACTAGCCACCCACGAGCAGTACTTC
>NA|TRBJ1-2|TRBD1|TRBV6-5
CASSYDRTGGGGYTF
TGTGCCAGCAGTTACGATCGGACAGGGGGCGGTGGCTACACCTTC
>NA|TRBJ2-5|NA|TRBV11-2
CASSPEPKETQYF
TGTGCCAGCAGCCCGGAACCAAAAGAGACCCAGTACTTC
>once|TRBJ1-5|TRBD1|TRBV28
CASTTEDRGNQPQHF
TGTGCCAGCACCACAGAAGACAGGGGCAATCAGCCCCAGCATTTT
>NA|TRBJ2-2|TRBD2|TRBV27
CASSPGTSGRWGSTGELFF
TGTGCCAGCAGTCCCGGGACTAGCGGGAGGTGGGGAAGCACCGGGGAGCTGTTTTTT
>NA|TRBJ2-7|NA|TRBV6-5
CASSHKGYEQYF
TGTGCCAGCAGCCACAAGGGGTACGAGCAGTACTTC
>NA|TRBJ2-7|TRBD2|TRBV2
CASTLAGVGYEQYF
TGTGCCAGCACTCTAGCGGGAGTGGGCTACGAGCAGTACTTC
>NA|TRBJ2-7|TRBD1|TRBV5-4
CASSFRAGQGAHEQYF
TGTGCCAGCAGCTTTAGGGCGGGACAGGGGGCTCACGAGCAGTACTTC
>NA|TRBJ2-7|TRBD2|TRBV6-5
CASGPSGNYEQYF
TGTGCCAGCGGGCCTAGCGGGAACTACGAGCAGTACTTC
>NA|TRBJ2-3|NA|TRBV27
CASQLQGGFTDTQYF
TGTGCCAGCCAACTCCAGGGGGGGTTTACAGATACGCAGTATTTT
>NA|TRBJ2-7|NA|TRBV28
CASTTGTSEQYF
TGTGCCAGCACGACTGGGACGTCCGAGCAGTACTTC
>NA|TRBJ2-1|NA|TRBV10-1
CASSPPRGRRNEQFF
TGCGCCAGCAGCCCCCCGAGGGGAAGGAGGAATGAGCAGTTCTTC
>NA|TRBJ2-7|TRBD2|TRBV6-1
CASSVLAGGRSYEQYF
TGTGCCAGCAGTGTCTTAGCGGGAGGACGCTCCTACGAGCAGTACTTC
>NA|TRBJ1-2|NA|TRBV6-5
CASSYLRGDGYTF
TGTGCCAGCAGTTACTTGCGGGGGGACGGCTACACCTTC
>NA|TRBJ2-1|TRBD2|TRBV7-2
CASSLGTSGRSEQFF
TGTGCCAGCAGCTTGGGGACTAGCGGGAGATCTGAGCAGTTCTTC
>NA|TRBJ2-7|NA|TRBV27
CASSFGGTDYEQYF
TGTGCCAGCAGTTTTGGAGGGACAGACTACGAGCAGTACTTC
>few|TRBJ2-2|NA|TRBV30
CAWSTLSGSGELFF
TGTGCCTGGAGTACTCTTTCGGGATCCGGGGAGCTGTTTTTT
>NA|TRBJ1-3|NA|TRBV30
CALDNRKGESGNTIYF
TGTGCCTTAGACAACCGAAAGGGGGAATCTGGAAACACCATATATTTT
>once|TRBJ2-3|NA|TRBV19
CASSNSAADTQYF
TGTGCCAGTAGTAATTCAGCTGCAGATACGCAGTATTTT
>NA|TRBJ1-1|NA|TRBV28
CASSPPLGENTEAFF
TGTGCCAGCAGTCCTCCCCTGGGGGAAAACACTGAAGCTTTCTTT